This is a list of T cell receptor beta chains from one sample in a study of blood T cell repertoires in COVID-19. Method: immunoSEQ multiplex PCR; TCRdb's copy keeps in-frame clones and lacks some. The data contain about 480,000 clones, around 90% of them singletons. The sequenced material came from PBMCs or T cells enriched from blood (not recorded which). The receptors were gathered from a woman younger than 30 with acute COVID-19. Each CDR3 is given with its conserved first and last residue. Each record gives: J gene, V gene, clone size, D gene, CDR3 DNA, CDR3 protein. The D gene is left open where the match is weak. Only part of the rows carry a size: once, few, many, or a class if the clone is expanded.

J: TRBJ1-6; V: TRBV3-1/TRBV3-2; size: NA; D: TRBD1; DNA: TGTGCCAGCAGCCCCTACAGGGGATTATCACCCCTCCACTTT; CDR3: CASSPYRGLSPLHF
J: TRBJ2-6; V: TRBV5-6; size: NA; D: NA; DNA: TGTGCCAGCAGCTGGGGGCGCAGGAGCCACTCTGGGGCCAACGTCCTGACTTTC; CDR3: CASSWGRRSHSGANVLTF
J: TRBJ2-1; V: TRBV19; size: few; D: TRBD2; DNA: TGTGCCAGTAGTATAGAACCTCCCCCCAGCGGGAGGGCCTTTGAGCAGTTCTTC; CDR3: CASSIEPPPSGRAFEQFF
J: TRBJ2-1; V: TRBV3-1/TRBV3-2; size: NA; D: NA; DNA: TGTGCCAGCAGCCTTTTCGATGAGCAGTTCTTC; CDR3: CASSLFDEQFF
J: TRBJ1-4; V: TRBV20-1; size: once; D: TRBD1; DNA: TGCAGTGCCAGTCAGGGGGCGGTTAATGAAAAACTGTTTTTT; CDR3: CSASQGAVNEKLFF
J: TRBJ1-2; V: TRBV19; size: NA; D: NA; DNA: TGTGCCAGTACCCCGGACAGAAACTATGGCTACACCTTC; CDR3: CASTPDRNYGYTF
J: TRBJ1-5; V: TRBV20-1; size: NA; D: NA; DNA: TGCAGTGCTAATGAAGGAGATCAGCCCCAGCATTTT; CDR3: CSANEGDQPQHF
J: TRBJ1-3; V: TRBV19; size: NA; D: TRBD1; DNA: TGTGCCAGTAGCGGGACAGGCGTGAGTGGCACCATATATTTT; CDR3: CASSGTGVSGTIYF
J: TRBJ2-7; V: TRBV6-2/TRBV6-3; size: once; D: NA; DNA: TGTGCCAGCAGTTGGCGGGATCACGAGCAGTACTTC; CDR3: CASSWRDHEQYF
J: TRBJ2-5; V: TRBV2; size: few; D: NA; DNA: TGTGCCAGCACCCTCACGGGAGCCACCGGCCAGGAGACCCAGTACTTC; CDR3: CASTLTGATGQETQYF
J: TRBJ1-1; V: TRBV9; size: NA; D: NA; DNA: TGTGCCAGCAGCCCAAAGACGGACAGTCTGAACACTGAAGCTTTCTTT; CDR3: CASSPKTDSLNTEAFF
J: TRBJ2-5; V: TRBV10-3; size: NA; D: TRBD1; DNA: TGTGCCATCAGAGGGACAGGGGACGAGACCCAGTACTTC; CDR3: CAIRGTGDETQYF
J: TRBJ1-1; V: TRBV4-1; size: NA; D: NA; DNA: TGCGCCAGCAGCATTAGACAGGTCGCGGGCACTGAAGCTTTCTTT; CDR3: CASSIRQVAGTEAFF
J: TRBJ2-3; V: TRBV9; size: NA; D: NA; DNA: TGTGCCAGCAGCGCGGGGAACTATGACACAGATACGCAGTATTTT; CDR3: CASSAGNYDTDTQYF
J: TRBJ2-2; V: TRBV5-1; size: few; D: NA; DNA: TGCGCCAGCAGCTTTGGGGGACAAATAACGAACACCGGGGAGCTGTTTTTT; CDR3: CASSFGGQITNTGELFF
J: TRBJ1-5; V: TRBV7-2; size: NA; D: TRBD1; DNA: TGTGCCAGCAGCTTAGGACAGGGAAAGAATCAGCCCCAGCATTTT; CDR3: CASSLGQGKNQPQHF
J: TRBJ1-2; V: TRBV28; size: NA; D: NA; DNA: TGTGCCAGCAGTTTTGGAGGGCTTGCCCCCTTTGGCTACACCTTC; CDR3: CASSFGGLAPFGYTF
J: TRBJ2-7; V: TRBV7-2; size: NA; D: TRBD2; DNA: TGTGCCAGCGGGACGCGGGGGGGGGATTACGAGCAGTACTTC; CDR3: CASGTRGGDYEQYF
J: TRBJ2-7; V: TRBV28; size: NA; D: TRBD1; DNA: TGTGCCGTCAGGGGGCCCGGGTACGAGCAGTACTTC; CDR3: CAVRGPGYEQYF
J: TRBJ1-1; V: TRBV28; size: NA; D: TRBD1; DNA: TGTGCCAGCAGAACCGGGACAGACCGACCTGAAGCTTTCTTT; CDR3: CASRTGTDRPEAFF
J: TRBJ2-2; V: TRBV25-1; size: NA; D: NA; DNA: TGTGCCAGCAGTGATACTGAGGGACATGAATGGGCCGGGGAGCTGTTTTTT; CDR3: CASSDTEGHEWAGELFF
J: TRBJ2-1; V: TRBV30; size: once; D: NA; DNA: TGTGCCTGGAGTGCCTATCGGAATGAGCAGTTCTTC; CDR3: CAWSAYRNEQFF
J: TRBJ2-5; V: TRBV2; size: NA; D: NA; DNA: TGTGCCAGCAGTCCGCGAGCGTCCCTCAAGGCCCAGTACTTC; CDR3: CASSPRASLKAQYF
J: TRBJ2-1; V: TRBV3-1/TRBV3-2; size: NA; D: TRBD1; DNA: TGTGCCAGCAGCCAAGAGGGGACAGGGGACTACAATGAGCAGTTCTTC; CDR3: CASSQEGTGDYNEQFF
J: TRBJ1-1; V: TRBV7-9; size: once; D: TRBD1; DNA: TGTGCCAGCAGCCGACCATCCGGGACAGGAATTGAAGCTTTCTTT; CDR3: CASSRPSGTGIEAFF
J: TRBJ2-2; V: TRBV19; size: once; D: NA; DNA: TGTGCCAGTAGCCCCCGGCAGGGTGGCACCGGGGAGCTGTTTTTT; CDR3: CASSPRQGGTGELFF
J: TRBJ1-2; V: TRBV7-3; size: NA; D: TRBD1; DNA: TGTGCCAGCAGCTCGCGGCCGGGACAGGACTATGGCTACACCTTC; CDR3: CASSSRPGQDYGYTF
J: TRBJ1-5; V: TRBV15; size: NA; D: NA; DNA: TGTGCCACCAGCAGAGAAACAGGCGAAGGTCAGCCCCAGCATTTT; CDR3: CATSRETGEGQPQHF
J: TRBJ2-7; V: TRBV5-1; size: NA; D: NA; DNA: TGCGCCAGCAGCTTGGCGGGACAAATCTACGAGCAGTACTTC; CDR3: CASSLAGQIYEQYF
J: TRBJ2-7; V: TRBV10-1; size: NA; D: NA; DNA: TGCGCCAGCAGTGTTTTAGCGGACTCCTACGAGCAGTACTTC; CDR3: CASSVLADSYEQYF
J: TRBJ1-2; V: TRBV5-1; size: NA; D: TRBD1; DNA: TGCGCCAGCAGCTTGGGACAGGGGGCGCCCAACTATGGCTACACCTTC; CDR3: CASSLGQGAPNYGYTF
J: TRBJ1-2; V: TRBV3-1/TRBV3-2; size: once; D: NA; DNA: TGTGCCAGCAGCCACGATACAGTTGTCACCTTC; CDR3: CASSHDTVVTF
J: TRBJ2-7; V: TRBV11-3; size: NA; D: NA; DNA: TGTGCCAGCAGCTTAGTCGGGGGCGAGCAGTACTTC; CDR3: CASSLVGGEQYF
J: TRBJ1-5; V: TRBV2; size: NA; D: TRBD1; DNA: TGTGCCAGCAGGAAACGGTGGGGGACAGCTAATCAGCCCCAGCATTTT; CDR3: CASRKRWGTANQPQHF
J: TRBJ1-4; V: TRBV18; size: NA; D: TRBD1; DNA: TGTGCCAGCTCACCAACCAGGGGGCGGACTAATGAAAAACTGTTTTTT; CDR3: CASSPTRGRTNEKLFF
J: TRBJ1-5; V: TRBV25-1; size: NA; D: NA; DNA: TGTGCCAGCAGTGGATCTGGGCCTAATCAGCCCCAGCATTTT; CDR3: CASSGSGPNQPQHF
J: TRBJ2-1; V: TRBV19; size: few; D: TRBD1; DNA: TGTGCCAGTAGATCCGGACAGGGGAAATGGGGTGAGCAGTTCTTC; CDR3: CASRSGQGKWGEQFF
J: TRBJ2-7; V: TRBV10-1; size: NA; D: TRBD1; DNA: TGCGCCAGCAGTGTCGTCCGGACAGGGGGCGAGCAGTACTTC; CDR3: CASSVVRTGGEQYF
J: TRBJ2-1; V: TRBV7-9; size: NA; D: TRBD2; DNA: TGTGCCAGCAGCCCGGGACTAGCATTGGGCAATGAGCAGTTCTTC; CDR3: CASSPGLALGNEQFF
J: TRBJ1-5; V: TRBV10-3; size: once; D: TRBD1; DNA: TGTGCCACCAGATTGACAGGGGCAAATCAGCCCCAGCATTTT; CDR3: CATRLTGANQPQHF
J: TRBJ2-2; V: TRBV19; size: NA; D: TRBD2; DNA: TGTGCCAGTAGTATAAGGGCTAGCGGGAGTACCGGGGAGCTGTTTTTT; CDR3: CASSIRASGSTGELFF